The present T cell receptor beta chain was sequenced within a study of blood T cells in healthy people across ages. The germline V and J ends were trimmed by 5 bases and 4 bases, with 15 bases remaining between them. The CDR3 covers 14 residues. CDR1 and CDR2 (germline): MNHEY, SMNVEV (reference sequence). Primers used in a second PCR of roughly 6 to 12 cycles were a sample-barcoded 5' primer and a J-beta primer mix. Using its own MiXCR run on the 5' RACE reads, TCRdb lists one record per CDR3 protein. The sample contains about 930,000 distinct CDR3 sequences, 25% to 30% of which appear only once. These data are also associated with another study on T cells of mothers and their children. That paper notes: Overlap ran slightly, non-significantly higher for related than unrelated mother-child pairs.

This receptor was taken from a woman aged 40 to 50 in good health. The chain recombines TRBV27 with TRBJ2-7; maybe TRBD2 (5 bases). Input material: blood. The CDR3 sequence: CASSPNPSGYEQYF. The CDR3 coding sequence is TGTGCCAGCAGTCCTAACCCCTCGGGGTACGAGCAGTACTTC.